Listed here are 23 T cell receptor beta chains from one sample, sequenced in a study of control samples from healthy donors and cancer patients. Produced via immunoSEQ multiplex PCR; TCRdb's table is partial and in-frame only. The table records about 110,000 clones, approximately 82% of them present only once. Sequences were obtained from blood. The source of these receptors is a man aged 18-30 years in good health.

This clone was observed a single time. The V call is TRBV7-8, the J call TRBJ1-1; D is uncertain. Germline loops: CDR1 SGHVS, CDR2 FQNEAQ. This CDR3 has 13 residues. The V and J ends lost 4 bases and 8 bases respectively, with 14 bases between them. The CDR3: CASSSPNGREAFF. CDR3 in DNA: TGTGCCAGCAGCTCCCCAAACGGACGAGAAGCTTTCTTT.

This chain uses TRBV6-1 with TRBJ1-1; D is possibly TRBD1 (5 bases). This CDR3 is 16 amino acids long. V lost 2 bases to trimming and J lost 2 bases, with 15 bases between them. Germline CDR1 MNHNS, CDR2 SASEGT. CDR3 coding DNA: TGTGCCAGCAGTGAATGGGGGTACGGTTCTAACACTGAAGCTTTCTTT. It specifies CASSEWGYGSNTEAFF.

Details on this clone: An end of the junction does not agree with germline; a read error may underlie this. The CDR3 loop is CASSPPVKTEAFF. As DNA, the CDR3 is TGTGCCAGCTCACCCCCCGTGAAAACTGAAGCTTTCTTT. The chain has TRBV18 and TRBJ1-1; no clear D gene. This CDR3 comprises 13 residues. Germline CDR1 is KGHSH and CDR2 is LQKENI.

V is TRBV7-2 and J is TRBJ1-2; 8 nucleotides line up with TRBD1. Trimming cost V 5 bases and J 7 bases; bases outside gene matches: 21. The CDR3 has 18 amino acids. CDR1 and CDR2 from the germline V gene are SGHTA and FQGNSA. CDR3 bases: TGTGCCAGCAGCCACCGGACAGGGTATACACGAATACATTTTGGCTACACCTTC. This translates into CASSHRTGYTRIHFGYTF.

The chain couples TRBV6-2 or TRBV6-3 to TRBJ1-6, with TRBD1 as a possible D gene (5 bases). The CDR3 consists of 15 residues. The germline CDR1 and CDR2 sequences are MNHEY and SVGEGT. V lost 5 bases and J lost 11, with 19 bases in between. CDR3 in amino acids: CASSKPRTWKAPLHF. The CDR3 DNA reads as TGTGCCAGCAGTAAACCTCGGACATGGAAGGCACCCCTCCACTTT.

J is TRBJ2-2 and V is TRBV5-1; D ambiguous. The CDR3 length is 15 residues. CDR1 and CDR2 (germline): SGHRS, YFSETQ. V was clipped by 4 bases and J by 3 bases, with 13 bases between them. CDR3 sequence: CASSLGRRDTGELFF. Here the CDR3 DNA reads TGCGCCAGCAGCCTAGGGCGCCGAGACACCGGGGAGCTGTTTTTT.

The CDR3 loop is CASSLRPLTGNTGELFF. CDR3 nucleotides: TGTGCCAGCAGCTTAAGACCCCTTACAGGGAACACCGGGGAGCTGTTTTTT. V usage is TRBV7-6 and J usage is TRBJ2-2; D is perhaps TRBD1 (5 bases). The CDR3 length is 17 residues. Germline assignment: CDR1 SGHVS and CDR2 FNYEAQ. Trimming cost V 2 bases and J 1 base, with 14 bases left between them.

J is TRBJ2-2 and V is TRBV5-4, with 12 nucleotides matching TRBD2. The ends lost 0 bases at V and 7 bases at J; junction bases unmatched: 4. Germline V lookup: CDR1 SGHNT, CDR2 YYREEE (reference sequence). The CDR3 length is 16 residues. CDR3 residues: CASSLGLAGAIGELFF. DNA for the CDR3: TGTGCCAGCAGCTTGGGACTAGCGGGGGCTATCGGGGAGCTGTTTTTT. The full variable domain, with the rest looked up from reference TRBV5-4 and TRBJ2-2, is ETGVTQSPTHLIKTRGQQVTLRCSSQSGHNTVSWYQQALGQGPQFIFQYYREEENGRGNFPPRFSGLQFPNYSSELNVNALELDDSALYLCASSLGLAGAIGELFFGEGSRLTVL.

The CDR3 sequence: CASSLISGGYNEQFF. CDR3 DNA: TGCGCCAGCAGCTTAATTAGCGGGGGCTACAATGAGCAGTTCTTC. J is TRBJ2-1 and V is TRBV5-1; 9 bases align to TRBD2. CDR1 SGHRS and CDR2 YFSETQ come from the germline V gene. CDR3 length: 15 amino acids. V lost 2 bases and J lost 3; bases outside the gene matches: 3.

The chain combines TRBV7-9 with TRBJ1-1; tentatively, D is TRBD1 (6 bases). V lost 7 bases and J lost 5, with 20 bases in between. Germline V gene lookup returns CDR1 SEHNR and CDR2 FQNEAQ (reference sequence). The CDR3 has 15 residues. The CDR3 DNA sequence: TGTGCCAGCACCCCGCGGGGGGGGCGTTGGACTGAAGCTTTCTTT. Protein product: CASTPRGGRWTEAFF.

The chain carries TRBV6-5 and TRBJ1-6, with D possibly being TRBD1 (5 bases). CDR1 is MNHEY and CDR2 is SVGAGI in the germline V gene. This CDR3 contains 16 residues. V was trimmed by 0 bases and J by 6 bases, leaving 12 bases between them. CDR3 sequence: CASSYSRRALNSPLHF. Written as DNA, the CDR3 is TGTGCCAGCAGTTACTCGCGCAGGGCCCTTAATTCACCCCTCCACTTT.

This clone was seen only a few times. The chain's CDR3 is CSVGWGLSSYNEQFF. The CDR3 DNA sequence: TGCAGCGTTGGGTGGGGGTTGAGCTCCTACAATGAGCAGTTCTTC. V is TRBV29-1 and J is TRBJ2-1; D possibly uses TRBD1 or TRBD2 (5 bases each). Germline V CDR1 and CDR2: SQVTM, ANQGSEA. This CDR3 spans 15 amino acids. The V gene lost 4 bases and the J gene lost 0 bases, with 13 bases spanning the gap.

The CDR3 coding sequence is TGTGCCAGCAGCTTCCGACTAGCGGGGGGGCCAGATACGCAGTATTTT. Translated, it gives CASSFRLAGGPDTQYF. The genes are TRBV7-2 and TRBJ2-3; 14 nucleotides agree with TRBD2. The CDR3 contains 16 residues. The germline V gene has CDR1 SGHTA and CDR2 FQGNSA. With 3 bases clipped from V and 4 bases from J, the junction kept 3 bases outside the gene matches.

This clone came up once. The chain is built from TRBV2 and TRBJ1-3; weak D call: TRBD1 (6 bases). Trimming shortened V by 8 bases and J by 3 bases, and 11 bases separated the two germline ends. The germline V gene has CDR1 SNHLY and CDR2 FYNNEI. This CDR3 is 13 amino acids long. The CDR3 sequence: CASSGDRGNTIYF. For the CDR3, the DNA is TGTGCCAGCTCAGGGGATCGTGGAAACACCATATATTTT.

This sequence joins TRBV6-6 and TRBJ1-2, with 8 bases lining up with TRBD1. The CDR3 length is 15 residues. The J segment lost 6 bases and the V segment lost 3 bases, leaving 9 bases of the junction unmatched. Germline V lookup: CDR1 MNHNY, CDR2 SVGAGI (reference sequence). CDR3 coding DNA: TGTGCCAGCAGTTATTCCCCAGACAGGGGACATGGCTACACCTTC. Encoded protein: CASSYSPDRGHGYTF.

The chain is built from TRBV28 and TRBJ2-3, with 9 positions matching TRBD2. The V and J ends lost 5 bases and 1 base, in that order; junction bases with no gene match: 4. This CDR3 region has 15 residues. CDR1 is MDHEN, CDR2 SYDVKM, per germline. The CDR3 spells CASSVSGGGTDTQYF. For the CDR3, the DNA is TGTGCCAGCAGTGTTAGCGGGGGTGGCACAGATACGCAGTATTTT. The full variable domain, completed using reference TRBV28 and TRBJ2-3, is DVKVTQSSRYLVKRTGEKVFLECVQDMDHENMFWYRQDPGLGLRLIYFSYDVKMKEKGDIPEGYSVSREKKERFSLILESASTNQTSMYLCASSVSGGGTDTQYFGPGTRLTVL.

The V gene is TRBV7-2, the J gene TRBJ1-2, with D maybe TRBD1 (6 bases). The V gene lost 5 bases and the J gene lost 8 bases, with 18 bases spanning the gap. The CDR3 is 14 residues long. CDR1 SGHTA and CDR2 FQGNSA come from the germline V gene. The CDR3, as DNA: TGTGCCAGCAGCCCCCGTATGGGGGGGCAAGGCTACACCTTC. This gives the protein CASSPRMGGQGYTF.

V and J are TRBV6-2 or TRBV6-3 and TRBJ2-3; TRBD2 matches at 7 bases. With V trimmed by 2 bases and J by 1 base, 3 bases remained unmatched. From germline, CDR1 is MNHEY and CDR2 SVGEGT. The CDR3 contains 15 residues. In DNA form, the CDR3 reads TGTGCCAGCAGTTACCACGCGGGGGGCACAGATACGCAGTATTTT. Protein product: CASSYHAGGTDTQYF.

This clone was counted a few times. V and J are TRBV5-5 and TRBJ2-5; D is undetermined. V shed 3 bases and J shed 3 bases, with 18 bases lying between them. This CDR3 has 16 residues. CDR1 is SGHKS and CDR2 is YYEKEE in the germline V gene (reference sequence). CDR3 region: CASSSKGRRIEETQYF. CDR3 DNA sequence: TGTGCCAGCAGCTCCAAGGGCAGACGGATTGAAGAGACCCAGTACTTC.

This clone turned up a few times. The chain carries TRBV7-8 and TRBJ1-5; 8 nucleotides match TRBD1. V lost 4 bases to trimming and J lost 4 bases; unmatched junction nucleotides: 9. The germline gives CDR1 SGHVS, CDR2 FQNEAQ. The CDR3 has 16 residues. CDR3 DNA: TGTGCCAGCAGCTATTCCAGGGGGCAGGGGAATCAGCCCCAGCATTTT. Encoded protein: CASSYSRGQGNQPQHF.

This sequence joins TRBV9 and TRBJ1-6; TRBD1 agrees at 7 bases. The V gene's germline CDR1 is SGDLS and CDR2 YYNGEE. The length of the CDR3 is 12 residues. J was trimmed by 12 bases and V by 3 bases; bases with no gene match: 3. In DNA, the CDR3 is TGTGCCAGCAGCGACAGGGGCGGACCCCTCCACTTT. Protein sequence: CASSDRGGPLHF.

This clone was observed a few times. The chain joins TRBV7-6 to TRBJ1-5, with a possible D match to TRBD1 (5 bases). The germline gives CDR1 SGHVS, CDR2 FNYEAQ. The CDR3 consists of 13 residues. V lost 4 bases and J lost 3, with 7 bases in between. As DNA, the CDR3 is TGTGCCAGCAGCTCAGGGTACAATCAGCCCCAGCATTTT. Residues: CASSSGYNQPQHF.

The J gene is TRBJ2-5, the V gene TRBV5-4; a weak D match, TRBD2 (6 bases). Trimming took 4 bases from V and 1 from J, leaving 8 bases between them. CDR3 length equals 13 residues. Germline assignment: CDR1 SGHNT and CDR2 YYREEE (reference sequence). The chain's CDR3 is CASSRDFQETQYF. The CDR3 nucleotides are TGTGCCAGCAGCCGGGACTTCCAAGAGACCCAGTACTTC.